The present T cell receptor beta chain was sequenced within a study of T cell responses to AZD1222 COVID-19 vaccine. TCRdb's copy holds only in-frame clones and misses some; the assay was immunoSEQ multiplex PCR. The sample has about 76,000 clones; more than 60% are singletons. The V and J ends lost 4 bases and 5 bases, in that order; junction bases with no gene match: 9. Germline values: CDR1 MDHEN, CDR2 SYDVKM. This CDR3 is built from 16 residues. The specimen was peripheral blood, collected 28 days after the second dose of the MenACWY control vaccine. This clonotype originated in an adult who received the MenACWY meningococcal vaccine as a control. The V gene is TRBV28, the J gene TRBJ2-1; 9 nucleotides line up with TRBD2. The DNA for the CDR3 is TGTGCCAGCAGTTCTTATAGCGGGAGTTCACACAATGAGCAGTTCTTC. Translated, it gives CASSSYSGSSHNEQFF.